The 7 T cell receptor beta chains listed next were all sequenced from one sample in a study of blood T cell repertoires in COVID-19. The method was immunoSEQ multiplex PCR; TCRdb's version includes in-frame clones alone and lacks a portion of them. Of around 460,000 clones detected, over 85% appear once; the ten largest clones hold more than 0.7%. Sequencing input: peripheral blood. These receptors all stem from a man aged 18-30 years with COVID-19, enrolled during active disease.

The genes are TRBV30 and TRBJ1-1; D unresolved. This CDR3 has 13 amino acids. The germline CDR1 and CDR2 sequences are GTSNPN and SVGIG (reference sequence). The V gene lost 3 bases and the J gene lost 8 bases, with 16 bases spanning the gap. DNA for the CDR3: TGTGCCTGGAGGCTGCAAATCTCGAGCGAAGCTTTCTTT. Protein sequence: CAWRLQISSEAFF. Supplemented by reference TRBV30 and TRBJ1-1, the full variable domain reads SQTIHQWPATLVQPVGSPLSLECTVEGTSNPNLYWYRQAAGRGLQLLFYSVGIGQISSEVPQNLSASRPQDRQFILSSKKLLLSDSGFYLCAWRLQISSEAFFGQGTRLTVV.

The chain couples TRBV13 to TRBJ2-7, with D possibly matching TRBD2 (5 bases). CDR1 and CDR2 from the germline V gene are PRHDT and FYEKMQ (reference sequence). The CDR3 has 13 residues. Trimming cost V 6 bases and J 6 bases, with 15 bases left between them. The CDR3 loop is CASRITSSGEQYF. The CDR3 DNA reads TGTGCCAGCAGAATAACTAGTTCTGGCGAGCAGTACTTC.

This chain uses TRBV10-2 with TRBJ2-5, with D possibly being TRBD2 (5 bases). Trimming pared 3 bases from V and 9 bases from J, leaving 8 bases between. The CDR3 has 11 amino acids. Germline lookup yields CDR1 WSHSY and CDR2 SAAADI. The DNA of the CDR3 is TGCGCCAGCAGTGACCCGAGGGCCCAGTACTTC. It codes for CASSDPRAQYF.

This chain connects TRBV19 to TRBJ2-2; tentative D call: TRBD1 (6 bases). V lost 5 bases and J lost 6, with 16 bases in between. CDR1 is LNHDA and CDR2 is SQIVND in the germline V gene (reference sequence). This CDR3 region has 15 residues. CDR3 nucleotide sequence: TGTGCCAGTAGTCAACTACAGGGTGTGGCCGGGGAGCTGTTTTTT. Its protein is CASSQLQGVAGELFF.

This chain joins TRBV6-6 and TRBJ2-4; 10 bases are shared with TRBD2. Unmatched junction bases numbered 5, after V lost 6 bases and J lost 6 bases. CDR3 length: 14 amino acids. Germline lookup yields CDR1 MNHNY and CDR2 SVGAGI (reference sequence). This chain's CDR3 is CASSPRTSGNIQYF. CDR3 nucleotide sequence: TGTGCCAGCAGCCCCCGGACTAGCGGAAACATTCAGTACTTC.

Only one count was recorded for this clone. The chain couples TRBV4-1 to TRBJ1-6; possibly TRBD1 for D (6 bases). Trimming left V 0 bases short and J 5 bases short, with 8 bases between. The CDR3 is made up of 15 amino acids. From germline, CDR1 is MGHRA and CDR2 YSYEKL. The CDR3 protein is CASSQEGGHNSPLHF. The CDR3, as DNA: TGCGCCAGCAGCCAAGAGGGGGGGCATAATTCACCCCTCCACTTT.

The chain uses TRBV12-3 or TRBV12-4 and TRBJ2-3, with D maybe TRBD2 (6 bases). The CDR3 totals 13 residues. Between the trimmed V and J ends, which lost 6 bases and 1 base, there was a span of 8 bases. CDR3: CASRASGTDTQYF. The CDR3 region has the DNA TGTGCCAGCAGAGCTAGCGGCACAGATACGCAGTATTTT.